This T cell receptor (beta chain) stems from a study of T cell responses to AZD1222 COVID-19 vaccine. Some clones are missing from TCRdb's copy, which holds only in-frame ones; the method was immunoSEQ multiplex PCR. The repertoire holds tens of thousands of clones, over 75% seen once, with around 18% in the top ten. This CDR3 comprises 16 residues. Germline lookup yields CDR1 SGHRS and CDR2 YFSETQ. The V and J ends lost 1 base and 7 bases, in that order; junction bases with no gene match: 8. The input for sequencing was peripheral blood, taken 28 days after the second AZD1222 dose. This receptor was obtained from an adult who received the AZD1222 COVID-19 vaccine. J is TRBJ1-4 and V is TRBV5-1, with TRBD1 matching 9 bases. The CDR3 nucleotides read TGCGCCAGCAGCTTGACCGGGACAGGGTGGGTTGAAAAACTGTTTTTT. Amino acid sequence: CASSLTGTGWVEKLFF.